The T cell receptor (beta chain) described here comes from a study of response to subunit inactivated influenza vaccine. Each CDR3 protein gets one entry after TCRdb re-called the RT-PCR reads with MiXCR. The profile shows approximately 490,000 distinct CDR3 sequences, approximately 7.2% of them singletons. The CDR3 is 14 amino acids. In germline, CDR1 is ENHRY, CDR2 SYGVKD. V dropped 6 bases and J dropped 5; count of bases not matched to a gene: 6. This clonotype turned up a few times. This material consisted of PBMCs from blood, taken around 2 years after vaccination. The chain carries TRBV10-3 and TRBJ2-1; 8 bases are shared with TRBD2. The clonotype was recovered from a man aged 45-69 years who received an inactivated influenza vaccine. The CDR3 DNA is TGTGCCATCAGCCGGGAGGGCCGTAACAATGAGCAGTTCTTC. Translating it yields CAISREGRNNEQFF.